These 20 T cell receptor beta chains were sequenced from one sample in a study of shared clonotypes between healthy human individuals. Data came from immunoSEQ multiplex PCR; TCRdb stores just in-frame clones and leaves some out. The sample consists of approximately 2.1 million clones, more than 85% of them appearing once. The sequencing input was naive CD4+ T cells from PBMCs. Described subset: CD45RA+ positively selected. All receptors come from a man younger than 35 in good health. Some clones in this sample may be carry-over from other donors' samples.

The gene calls are TRBV4-3 and TRBJ2-3; 7 positions agree with TRBD1. This CDR3 is built from 15 residues. V was clipped by 0 bases and J by 5 bases; unmatched bases: 5. Germline V gives CDR1 LGHNA, CDR2 YSLEER. The CDR3 protein is CASSQDKPGGDTQYF. The CDR3 DNA reads as TGCGCCAGCAGCCAAGATAAGCCAGGGGGAGATACGCAGTATTTT.

This sequence joins TRBV4-1 and TRBJ2-7, with D perhaps matching TRBD2 (5 bases). CDR1 and CDR2 from the germline V gene are MGHRA and YSYEKL. Trimming left V 1 base short and J 6 bases short, with 13 bases between. The CDR3 spans 14 residues. The CDR3: CASSQVIRGREQYF. The CDR3 nucleotides are TGCGCCAGCAGCCAAGTCATCCGGGGTCGCGAGCAGTACTTC.

The chain recombines TRBV7-9 with TRBJ2-1, with no clear D. Germline V gives CDR1 SEHNR, CDR2 FQNEAQ (reference sequence). V lost 2 bases, J lost 4 bases, and 3 bases lay in between. CDR3 length equals 12 residues. The CDR3 nucleotides read TGTGCCAGCAGCTTACAATACAATGAGCAGTTCTTC. Protein: CASSLQYNEQFF.

Points on this clone: This sample includes further DNA sequences coding for the same CDR3. The chain links TRBV9 to TRBJ2-5; 7 bases fit TRBD2. The CDR3 has 15 residues. The trim removed 0 bases at V and 3 bases at J, leaving 5 bases unmatched. Germline V gene lookup returns CDR1 SGDLS and CDR2 YYNGEE. Here the CDR3 reads CASSVGTSGEETQYF. For the CDR3, the DNA is TGTGCCAGCAGCGTAGGGACTAGTGGAGAAGAGACCCAGTACTTC.

The chain joins TRBV5-6 to TRBJ1-2, with D possibly being TRBD1 (6 bases). In germline, CDR1 is SGHDT, CDR2 YYEEEE. Deletions cut 2 bases from V and 4 bases from J, with 9 bases between. The CDR3 runs to 13 residues. CDR3 coding DNA: TGTGCCAGCAGCTTATCAGGGGCCTATGGCTACACCTTC. Translated: CASSLSGAYGYTF. Full variable domain (missing parts from reference TRBV5-6 and TRBJ1-2): DAGVTQSPTHLIKTRGQQVTLRCSPKSGHDTVSWYQQALGQGPQFIFQYYEEEERQRGNFPDRFSGHQFPNYSSELNVNALLLGDSALYLCASSLSGAYGYTFGSGTRLTVV.

The gene calls are TRBV5-4 and TRBJ2-1; 12 nucleotides agree with TRBD2. The V gene end was trimmed by 3 bases and the J gene end by 2 bases; junction bases not matched to a gene: 3. The CDR3 covers 16 residues. CDR1 and CDR2 from the germline V gene are SGHNT and YYREEE (reference sequence). The CDR3 region has the DNA TGTGCCAGCAGCTCGGGACTAGCGGGTGCCTACAATGAGCAGTTCTTC. Translation: CASSSGLAGAYNEQFF.

The chain is built from TRBV15 and TRBJ2-5, with a possible D match to TRBD2 (5 bases). The germline gives CDR1 LNHNV, CDR2 YYDKDF (reference sequence). The CDR3 runs 15 residues. The ends were cut back, 0 bases at V and 4 bases at J, with 12 bases in the middle. The CDR3 DNA follows: TGTGCCACCAGCAGAGATATGGCCCGGGGAGAGACCCAGTACTTC. Amino acids: CATSRDMARGETQYF. Looking up the rest from reference TRBV15 and TRBJ2-5 gives the full variable domain: DAMVIQNPRYQVTQFGKPVTLSCSQTLNHNVMYWYQQKSSQAPKLLFHYYDKDFNNEADTPDNFQSRRPNTSFCFLDIRSPGLGDTAMYLCATSRDMARGETQYFGPGTRLLVL.

The gene calls are TRBV28 and TRBJ2-1, with TRBD2 matching 7 bases. In germline, CDR1 is MDHEN, CDR2 SYDVKM. With 1 base clipped from V and 5 bases from J, the junction kept 8 bases outside the gene matches. This CDR3 spans 16 amino acids. The CDR3 sequence is CASSLYAGAENNEQFF. The CDR3 DNA reads TGTGCCAGCAGTTTATATGCGGGAGCTGAAAACAATGAGCAGTTCTTC.

This clone was picked up a small number of times. The V gene is TRBV29-1, the J gene TRBJ1-1, with D uncertain. V dropped 7 bases and J dropped 3 bases, with 12 bases sitting between them. CDR3 length: 12 amino acids. Germline V gives CDR1 SQVTM, CDR2 ANQGSEA. The CDR3 reads CSGKLRDTEAFF. CDR3 coding DNA: TGCAGCGGAAAACTAAGGGACACTGAAGCTTTCTTT.

V is TRBV28 and J is TRBJ1-2; TRBD1 agrees at 10 bases. CDR3 size: 14 residues. Trimming cost V 7 bases and J 3 bases; bases outside gene matches: 5. Germline-derived CDR1 and CDR2 are MDHEN and SYDVKM. This CDR3 reads CASTPTGGHYGYTF. The CDR3 coding sequence is TGTGCCAGCACCCCGACAGGGGGCCACTATGGCTACACCTTC.

The chain employs TRBV30 and TRBJ1-5; D unclear. Germline CDR1 GTSNPN, CDR2 SVGIG (reference sequence). The CDR3 sequence is 13 residues long. Deletions cut 2 bases from V and 3 bases from J, with 8 bases between. Here the CDR3 reads CAWSNSNNQPQHF. The CDR3 region has the DNA TGTGCCTGGAGTAACAGTAACAATCAGCCCCAGCATTTT.

The chain joins TRBV5-4 to TRBJ2-5; D is possibly TRBD1 (5 bases). CDR1 is SGHNT and CDR2 is YYREEE in the germline V gene (reference sequence). The germline V and J ends were trimmed by 1 base and 5 bases, with 21 bases remaining between them. The CDR3 is 17 amino acids. The CDR3 region has the DNA TGTGCCAGCAGCTTGATTGACAGAGGTATACCCAGGGAGACCCAGTACTTC. Its protein is CASSLIDRGIPRETQYF.

The V gene is TRBV18, the J gene TRBJ1-1; D may be TRBD1 (5 bases). CDR1 and CDR2 (germline): KGHSH, LQKENI. The CDR3 runs 16 residues. Trimming took 4 bases from V and 1 from J, leaving 16 bases between them. Written as DNA, the CDR3 is TGTGCCAGCTCACAAACGGGAAGCCAGGGGAACACTGAAGCTTTCTTT. Translated: CASSQTGSQGNTEAFF.

The V and J genes are TRBV19 and TRBJ1-5; unclear D gene. The length of the CDR3 is 12 residues. V was clipped by 6 bases and J by 3 bases, with 6 bases between them. Looked up from germline, CDR1 is LNHDA and CDR2 is SQIVND (reference sequence). CDR3: CASRSDNQPQHF. The CDR3 DNA reads TGTGCCAGTAGATCAGACAATCAGCCCCAGCATTTT.

The chain recombines TRBV5-1 with TRBJ2-1; D remains unclear. CDR1 SGHRS and CDR2 YFSETQ come from the germline V gene. The CDR3 runs 12 residues. Trimming pared 1 base from V and 7 bases from J, leaving 6 bases between. The CDR3: CASSLPTNEQFF. CDR3 DNA sequence: TGCGCCAGCAGCTTGCCCACGAATGAGCAGTTCTTC.

The V gene is TRBV18, the J gene TRBJ1-1; D is possibly TRBD1 (5 bases). V lost 2 bases and J lost 7, with 11 bases in between. Germline CDR1 reads KGHSH; CDR2 reads LQKENI. The CDR3 consists of 13 residues. CDR3 nucleotide sequence: TGTGCCAGCTCACCAGACAGTCACTTTGAAGCTTTCTTT. This gives the protein CASSPDSHFEAFF.

Remarks on this clone: At the DNA level, this CDR3 is encoded by other sequences in the same sample as well. This sequence joins TRBV11-2 and TRBJ2-1, with 9 bases fitting TRBD2. After removal of 2 bases from V and 2 bases from J, the junction contained 4 bases not matched to a gene. The CDR3 has 16 amino acids. The germline gives CDR1 SGHAT, CDR2 FQNNGV. CDR3 residues: CASSLRLAGAYNEQFF. The CDR3, as DNA: TGTGCCAGCAGCTTAAGATTAGCGGGAGCCTACAATGAGCAGTTCTTC.

This chain uses TRBV6-5 with TRBJ1-5; TRBD1 is a possible D gene (6 bases). Germline values: CDR1 MNHEY, CDR2 SVGAGI. CDR3 length: 15 amino acids. The V end lost 0 bases, the J end lost 6 bases, and 12 bases lay between the germline ends. CDR3 residues: CASSYSGGQGQPQHF. In DNA form, the CDR3 reads TGTGCCAGCAGTTACTCAGGGGGACAAGGTCAGCCCCAGCATTTT.

The V gene is TRBV9, the J gene TRBJ1-2, with D unresolved. The germline V and J ends were trimmed by 9 bases and 3 bases, with 6 bases remaining between them. Germline values: CDR1 SGDLS, CDR2 YYNGEE. The CDR3 has 10 amino acids. CDR3 sequence reads: CATKYYGYTF. The CDR3 DNA is TGTGCCACCAAGTACTATGGCTACACCTTC.

The V and J genes are TRBV19 and TRBJ2-5, with unresolved D. The V end was cut by 10 bases, the J end by 4 bases, with 13 bases between. Germline V gene data show CDR1 as LNHDA and CDR2 as SQIVND (reference sequence). The CDR3 has 12 residues. The CDR3 sequence: CATVSGPETQYF. The CDR3 DNA reads TGTGCCACTGTCTCTGGACCAGAGACCCAGTACTTC.